The text below deals with one T cell receptor (beta chain). The target antigen is unknown. This record comes from a study of a mutant IDH1 vaccine in newly diagnosed glioma. The CDR3 sequence is 12 residues long. Time point described: week 11, during vaccination. Every single dose of the vaccine, 300 ug of mutant IDH1 20-mer peptide, came with topical imiquimod. Study-level points and caveats: Immune responses induced by the vaccine were seen in 93.3% of patients, spanning multiple MHC alleles.

Here immunoSEQ multiplex PCR was the method, and the copy in TCRdb shows in-frame clones only, minus some. The sample lists about 36,000 clones; about four fifths were seen once. The rearrangement joins TRBV21-1 to TRBJ1-5; the table's TRBD1 call for D was not verified on the DNA. TRBV21-1 is tagged as a pseudogene. Sequenced here: peripheral blood mononuclear cells (PBMCs), sampled from a glioma patient whose treatment included an IDH1 peptide vaccine. This clonotype was sampled from a woman aged 30 to 39 with glioma. Some clones in this sample may be carry-over from other donors' samples. In DNA, the CDR3 is TGTGCCAGCGCGAACAGGGCCCAGCCCCAGCATTTT. Translated: CASANRAQPQHF.